The 5 T cell receptor beta chains below all came from one sample that was sequenced in a study of blood T cells in healthy people across ages. A second about 6 to 12 cycle PCR used barcoded and J-beta primers. TCRdb recomputed calls from the 5' RACE reads with MiXCR, one row per CDR3 protein. The sample records approximately 810,000 distinct CDR3 sequences, about 36% being singletons. What was sequenced was blood. Receptors originate from a man younger than 35 in good health.

This clonotype was seen only a few times. This chain uses TRBV7-2 with TRBJ2-1, with a weak D call TRBD2 (5 bases). Deletions cut 1 base from V and 6 bases from J, with 13 bases between. The CDR3 sequence is 15 residues long. Germline V gene sequence: CDR1 SGHTA, CDR2 FQGNSA. The CDR3 DNA is TGTGCCAGCAGCTTAGTTGGGAGTCGAACCAATGAGCAGTTCTTC. As protein: CASSLVGSRTNEQFF.

The J gene is TRBJ2-5, the V gene TRBV6-6; the match to TRBD1 covers 9 bases. The V gene end was trimmed by 5 bases and the J gene end by 12 bases; junction bases not matched to a gene: 13. The CDR3 sequence is 14 residues long. The germline V gene has CDR1 MNHNY and CDR2 SVGAGI (reference sequence). The CDR3 spells CASSDYRGRGRKYF. The CDR3 DNA sequence: TGTGCCAGCAGTGATTACAGGGGGCGAGGTAGGAAGTACTTC.

This chain links TRBV7-3 with TRBJ2-5; the D call may be TRBD1 or TRBD2 (5 bases each). The CDR3 length is 13 residues. Trimming took off 6 bases at V and 11 bases at J, with 19 bases between the two ends. Germline loops: CDR1 SGHTA, CDR2 FQGTGA. CDR3 amino acids: CASSPSRGSEQYF. The DNA of the CDR3 is TGTGCCAGCAGTCCCTCCCGGGGCTCTGAGCAGTACTTC.

This clonotype was counted many times. The J gene is TRBJ2-7, the V gene TRBV7-6, with D possibly TRBD1 on 5 matching bases. The CDR3 loop spans 14 amino acids. V dropped 5 bases and J dropped 3 bases, with 14 bases sitting between them. CDR1 and CDR2 from the germline V gene are SGHVS and FNYEAQ. The CDR3 DNA reads TGTGCCAGCAGCCCAAGGGGCCGCTTCTACGAGCAGTACTTC. Translation: CASSPRGRFYEQYF. Drawing the rest from reference TRBV7-6 and TRBJ2-7, the complete variable domain is GAGVSQSPRYKVTKRGQDVALRCDPISGHVSLYWYRQALGQGPEFLTYFNYEAQQDKSGLPNDRFSAERPEGSISTLTIQRTEQRDSAMYRCASSPRGRFYEQYFGPGTRLTVT.

Turning to this clonotype: At one boundary the junction diverges from the germline segment, which might be a read error. The J gene is TRBJ1-1, the V gene TRBV6-5; no firm D call. The CDR3 runs 11 residues. Germline V gives CDR1 MNHEY, CDR2 SVGAGI. The CDR3 DNA follows: TGTGCCAACAGTTACGGCTTTGAAGCTTTCTTT. Amino acid sequence: CANSYGFEAFF.